This T cell receptor (beta chain) was sequenced in a study of blood T cell repertoires in COVID-19. The CDR3 is 13 residues long. Germline CDR1 and CDR2: SGHNT and YYREEE (reference sequence). V lost 6 bases to trimming and J lost 7 bases, with 16 bases between them. Authors' analysis steps: For nucleated cells, counts were estimated from reference gene primer amplification. Assay: immunoSEQ multiplex PCR; the TCRdb copy retains only in-frame clones and omits some. V and J calls and clone size are as listed in that table; D and trimming were resolved from the DNA. The sample contains roughly 99,000 clones, 75% to 95% of which appear only once.

The rearrangement joins TRBV5-4 to TRBJ2-5; tentative D call: TRBD2 (5 bases). Sequenced sample: peripheral blood. The sequence derives from a woman between 25 and 40 years old with acute or convalescent COVID-19. The CDR3 DNA follows: TGTGCCAGCACCCGGGAACAAGGAGGGACCCAGTACTTC. This codes for CASTREQGGTQYF.